This T cell receptor (beta chain) appears in the sequencing data of a study of long-term antiretroviral therapy in people with HIV. Study results and caveats: An increase in diversity followed ART, yet levels stayed below transplant donor controls.

Germline values: CDR1 GTSNPN, CDR2 SVGIG (reference sequence). V was trimmed by 2 bases and J by 0 bases, leaving 8 bases between them. This CDR3 has 13 amino acids. Running of the v3.0 immunoSEQ assay took place at survey level. The table came from immunoSEQ multiplex PCR; TCRdb's copy has only in-frame clones and leaves some out. The sample carries about 40,000 clones, 85% recorded once. Note on this clone: Antigen specificity is unknown.

This chain links TRBV30 with TRBJ2-7; D possibly corresponds to TRBD1 (6 bases). Sequences were derived from unsorted PBMCs, sampled 3.1 years after starting antiretroviral therapy. This clonotype was obtained from a woman in her forties or fifties with HIV. CDR3 amino acids: CAWSTGTSYEQYF. In DNA form, the CDR3 reads TGTGCCTGGAGTACAGGGACCTCCTACGAGCAGTACTTC.